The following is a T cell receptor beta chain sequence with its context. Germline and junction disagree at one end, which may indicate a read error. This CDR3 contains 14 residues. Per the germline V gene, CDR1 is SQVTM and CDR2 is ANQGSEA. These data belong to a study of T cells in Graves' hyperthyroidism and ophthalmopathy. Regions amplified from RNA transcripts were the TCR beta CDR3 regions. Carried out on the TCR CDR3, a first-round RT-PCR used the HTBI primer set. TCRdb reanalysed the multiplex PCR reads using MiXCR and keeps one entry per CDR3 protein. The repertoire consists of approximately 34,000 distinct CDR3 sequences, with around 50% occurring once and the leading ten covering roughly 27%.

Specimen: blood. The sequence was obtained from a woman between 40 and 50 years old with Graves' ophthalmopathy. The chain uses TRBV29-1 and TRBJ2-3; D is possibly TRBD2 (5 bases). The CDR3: CSVLTNGKVNTQYF. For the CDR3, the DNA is TGCAGCGTCCTGACCAACGGGAAGGTGAATACGCAATATTTT.